The 17 T cell receptor beta chains listed next were all sequenced from one sample in a study of cytotoxic CD8 clonotypes in ibrutinib-treated CLL. Clones were sequenced by immunoSEQ multiplex PCR, and TCRdb holds only the in-frame ones, with some missing. The sample holds 250,000 to 350,000 clones, more than 70% seen once. Sequencing used PBMCs, obtained at disease progression, from a patient treated with ibrutinib. These TCRs come from a human donor with chronic lymphocytic leukemia.

CDR3 in amino acids: CASSLLSVAKNIQYF. CDR3 nucleotide sequence: TGTGCCAGCAGCCTTCTTAGCGTAGCCAAAAACATTCAGTACTTC. J is TRBJ2-4 and V is TRBV5-6; possible D gene TRBD2, 5 bases. V was cut by 4 bases and J by 0 bases, with 11 bases left in between. Germline-derived CDR1 and CDR2 are SGHDT and YYEEEE. The CDR3 covers 15 residues. The whole variable domain, filled in from reference TRBV5-6 and TRBJ2-4, reads DAGVTQSPTHLIKTRGQQVTLRCSPKSGHDTVSWYQQALGQGPQFIFQYYEEEERQRGNFPDRFSGHQFPNYSSELNVNALLLGDSALYLCASSLLSVAKNIQYFGAGTRLSVL.

The chain joins TRBV29-1 to TRBJ1-3; a possible D gene is TRBD1 (5 bases). CDR3 length: 12 amino acids. V dropped 0 bases and J dropped 13 bases, with 13 bases sitting between them. Germline CDR1 reads SQVTM; CDR2 reads ANQGSEA. The CDR3 spells CSVEEGPLNIYF. CDR3 in DNA: TGCAGCGTTGAAGAGGGACCTTTGAATATATATTTT.

The chain couples TRBV14 to TRBJ2-1; 7 positions agree with TRBD2. The germline CDR1 and CDR2 sequences are SGHDN and FVKESK. J lost 6 bases, V lost 4 bases, and 12 bases had no gene match. The CDR3 runs 16 residues. Written as DNA, the CDR3 is TGTGCCAGCAGCCCTCTAGCGGCGCTGGGGTCCAATGAGCAGTTCTTC. Amino acids: CASSPLAALGSNEQFF.

The rearrangement joins TRBV10-3 to TRBJ1-2, with TRBD1 matching over 12 bases. CDR1 is ENHRY and CDR2 is SYGVKD in the germline V gene. V gave up 6 bases and J gave up 5 bases; unmatched junction bases: 4. This CDR3 is built from 14 residues. CDR3 sequence reads: CAIRGQGADYGYTF. CDR3 bases: TGTGCCATCAGGGGACAGGGGGCAGATTATGGCTACACCTTC.

The V call is TRBV29-1, the J call TRBJ2-1; the D call may be TRBD1 or TRBD2 (6 bases each). Germline V gene lookup returns CDR1 SQVTM and CDR2 ANQGSEA. Trimming shortened V by 2 bases and J by 6 bases, and 17 bases separated the two germline ends. This CDR3 region has 15 residues. This chain's CDR3 is CSVEFWGARFNEQFF. CDR3 nucleotides: TGCAGCGTTGAATTCTGGGGGGCCCGGTTCAATGAGCAGTTCTTC.

This CDR3 reads CASSVARGKGENGYTF. CDR3 sequence (DNA): TGTGCCAGCAGCGTAGCTCGAGGGAAGGGGGAAAATGGCTACACCTTC. The chain combines TRBV9 with TRBJ1-2, with D maybe TRBD1 (6 bases). CDR3 size: 16 residues. Germline V lookup: CDR1 SGDLS, CDR2 YYNGEE. V was pared by 0 bases and J by 6 bases, with 18 bases between.

The V gene is TRBV5-1, the J gene TRBJ1-3; 10 bases are a match to TRBD1. The CDR3 contains 16 residues. After removal of 0 bases from V and 0 bases from J, the junction contained 0 bases not matched to a gene. Germline-derived CDR1 and CDR2 are SGHRS and YFSETQ. CDR3 nucleotides: TGCGCCAGCAGCTTGGGGACAGGGGGCTCTGGAAACACCATATATTTT. This sequence encodes CASSLGTGGSGNTIYF.

This clone was seen a few times. This chain links TRBV27 with TRBJ1-5; D possibly corresponds to TRBD1 (5 bases). Trimming stripped 3 bases from V and 0 bases from J, with 9 bases between. CDR3 length equals 15 residues. CDR1 MNHEY and CDR2 SMNVEV come from the germline V gene (reference sequence). The CDR3 loop reads CASSFVGPSNQPQHF. CDR3 DNA: TGTGCCAGCAGTTTTGTGGGACCTAGCAATCAGCCCCAGCATTTT.

The chain has TRBV11-3 and TRBJ2-2; D possibly corresponds to TRBD2 (5 bases). The V end lost 5 bases, the J end lost 4 bases, and 11 bases lay between the germline ends. This CDR3 has 14 amino acids. Germline CDR1 is SGHNT and CDR2 is YENEEA. The CDR3 here is CASSPGRGTGELFF. In nucleotides, the CDR3 is TGTGCCAGCAGCCCTGGCCGGGGCACCGGGGAGCTGTTTTTT.

V gene TRBV7-6 combines with J gene TRBJ2-5, with D perhaps being TRBD1 or TRBD2 (5 bases each). Germline V gene sequence: CDR1 SGHVS, CDR2 FNYEAQ. The CDR3 has 10 amino acids. Trimming removed 8 bases at V and 4 bases at J, with 5 bases between. The CDR3 DNA reads as TGTGCCAGCGGGGGAGAGACCCAGTACTTC. Translating gives CASGGETQYF.

The chain is built from TRBV21-1 and TRBJ1-5; the table calls TRBD1, which could not be checked here. TRBV21-1 is labeled a pseudogene. The CDR3 covers 16 residues. The CDR3 bases are TGTGCCAGCAGCAAAGTCAAGGGGGCGATAAATCAGCCCCAGCATTTT. It translates to CASSKVKGAINQPQHF.

As concerns this clone: This same CDR3 is encoded by further DNA sequences in the sample. V is TRBV9 and J is TRBJ2-7, with D possibly TRBD1 on 6 matching bases. Germline CDR1 SGDLS, CDR2 YYNGEE. Between the trimmed V and J ends, which lost 7 bases and 4 bases, there was a span of 9 bases. CDR3 length: 11 residues. The CDR3 reads CASGGSYEQYF. In DNA, the CDR3 is TGTGCCAGCGGGGGCTCTTACGAGCAGTACTTC.

The chain employs TRBV5-6 and TRBJ2-7; D gene unclear. The length of the CDR3 is 11 residues. V was shortened by 0 bases and J by 7 bases, with 5 bases between the two germline ends. Germline values: CDR1 SGHDT, CDR2 YYEEEE. This CDR3 is CASSLAREQYF. The CDR3 nucleotides read TGTGCCAGCAGCTTGGCGAGGGAGCAGTACTTC.

The chain has TRBV10-3 and TRBJ2-1, with 8 bases identical to TRBD1. CDR1 is ENHRY, CDR2 SYGVKD, per germline. With 6 bases clipped from V and 1 base from J, the junction kept 8 bases outside the gene matches. There are 16 residues in the CDR3. CDR3 in amino acids: CAISPGGASSYNEQFF. The CDR3 coding sequence is TGTGCCATCAGCCCAGGGGGCGCGTCGTCCTACAATGAGCAGTTCTTC.

The chain couples TRBV14 to TRBJ1-1; no reliable D call. CDR1 is SGHDN, CDR2 FVKESK, per germline. The V gene lost 0 bases and the J gene lost 8 bases, with 22 bases spanning the gap. This CDR3 contains 17 residues. The CDR3 nucleotides are TGTGCCAGCAGCCAAGATTGGGCAGAACATACCTCCCTAGAAGCTTTCTTT. As protein: CASSQDWAEHTSLEAFF.

This chain joins TRBV9 and TRBJ1-1; D gene uncertain. Trimming removed 0 bases from V and 2 bases from J, with 11 bases in between. The germline V gene has CDR1 SGDLS and CDR2 YYNGEE. This CDR3 is 15 amino acids long. CDR3 loop: CASSVVSSINTEAFF. The CDR3 bases are TGTGCCAGCAGCGTAGTAAGCTCCATAAACACTGAAGCTTTCTTT.

This chain joins TRBV5-1 and TRBJ2-4; D not resolved. Germline V lookup: CDR1 SGHRS, CDR2 YFSETQ. The CDR3 is 15 amino acids. The V end was cut by 0 bases, the J end by 0 bases, with 7 bases between. CDR3 sequence reads: CASSLGHIAKNIQYF. CDR3 bases: TGCGCCAGCAGCTTGGGACACATAGCCAAAAACATTCAGTACTTC. The whole variable domain, remainder taken from reference TRBV5-1 and TRBJ2-4, is KAGVTQTPRYLIKTRGQQVTLSCSPISGHRSVSWYQQTPGQGLQFLFEYFSETQRNKGNFPGRFSGRQFSNSRSEMNVSTLELGDSALYLCASSLGHIAKNIQYFGAGTRLSVL.